This T cell receptor (beta chain) was retrieved from a study of OX40 agonist ivuxolimab in advanced cancers. Study in general: Patients in dose escalation had liver, melanoma, kidney or head and neck cancers.

The CDR3 is 13 residues long. V shed 2 bases and J shed 4 bases, with 9 bases lying between them. The germline CDR1 and CDR2 sequences are WSHSY and SAAADI. In the case of this clone: Its antigen is still unknown.

Study observations and caveats: Clonal expansion by week 6 occurred in CD4+ and CD8+ blood T cells (at 0.1 to 3.0 mg/kg).

Sequencing used immunoSEQ multiplex PCR; TCRdb keeps in-frame clones, though not all of them. Altogether roughly 29,000 clones are present, roughly 84% being singletons, with the ten largest covering about 18%. V is TRBV10-2 and J is TRBJ2-7; D gene ambiguous. The clonotype was recovered from an adult with an advanced solid tumor such as melanoma, head and neck, liver or kidney cancer. The specimen was CD4+ or CD8+ T cells sorted from blood, collected in a trial of the OX40 agonist ivuxolimab. The CDR3 spells CASSEGVGYEQYF. The CDR3, as DNA: TGCGCCAGCAGTGAGGGGGTAGGGTACGAGCAGTACTTC.